This paragraph reports one T cell receptor beta chain. The antigen is undetermined. CDR1 and CDR2 from the germline V gene are GTSNPN and SVGIG (reference sequence). CDR3 length equals 13 residues. The V and J ends lost 2 bases and 4 bases, in that order; junction bases with no gene match: 2. The sample belongs to a study of CD8 T cells in Susac syndrome. The study's findings and limits: Five or six Susac-specific public clones appeared in CD8+ TEMRA repertoires, and about 16 in total CD8+ repertoires.

An amount of RNA that ranged from about 0.45 to 1 ug was reverse transcribed with random hexamers. TCRdb used MiXCR to reprocess the immunoSEQ multiplex PCR reads, holding one entry per CDR3 protein. Of about 80,000 distinct CDR3 sequences in the sample, roughly 94% were seen once. This receptor was obtained from a human donor with Susac syndrome. The sample was CD8+ T cells from PBMCs. The J gene is TRBJ2-1, the V gene TRBV30, with TRBD2 matching over 7 bases. CDR3 in DNA: TGTGCCTGGAGTATCGGGAGGTACAATGAGCAGTTCTTC. Encoded protein: CAWSIGRYNEQFF.